Below, 8 T cell receptor beta chains from the same sample are listed, as sequenced in a study of identical twins. MiXCR was run by TCRdb on the 5' RACE reads, yielding one entry per CDR3 protein. Of around 960,000 distinct CDR3 sequences in the sample, roughly 12% were seen once. This sample also appeared in a second study, on yellow fever vaccine responses in identical twins.

Sequenced material: PBMCs. The receptors here all came from a woman between 18 and 30 years old in good health.

This clonotype was seen repeatedly, ten times or more. The chain recombines TRBV7-9 with TRBJ2-5, with no clear D. V was shortened by 4 bases and J by 1 base, with 10 bases between the two germline ends. This CDR3 has 14 amino acids. Germline V CDR1 and CDR2: SEHNR, FQNEAQ (reference sequence). CDR3 sequence: CASSSSGSQETQYF. The CDR3, as DNA: TGTGCCAGCAGCTCGTCCGGGTCCCAAGAGACCCAGTACTTC.

The chain couples TRBV12-3 or TRBV12-4 to TRBJ1-4; 10 positions agree with TRBD1. V was pared by 2 bases and J by 5 bases, with 5 bases of the junction left unmatched. This CDR3 region has 16 residues. CDR3 loop: CASSLQPGQGNEKLFF. DNA of the CDR3: TGTGCCAGCAGTTTACAACCGGGACAGGGGAATGAAAAACTGTTTTTT.

This clonotype was counted only a few times. The chain carries TRBV24-1 and TRBJ2-3; D is perhaps TRBD2 (6 bases). The germline gives CDR1 KGHDR, CDR2 SFDVKD. Trimming left V 2 bases short and J 0 bases short, with 8 bases between. The length of the CDR3 is 15 residues. The CDR3 loop is CATSDWGVSTDTQYF. DNA of the CDR3: TGTGCCACCAGTGATTGGGGGGTTAGCACAGATACGCAGTATTTT.

The chain joins TRBV7-9 to TRBJ2-3; 13 bases are a match to TRBD2. The CDR3 loop spans 17 amino acids. V was clipped by 2 bases and J by 2 bases; unmatched bases: 4. In germline, CDR1 is SEHNR, CDR2 FQNEAQ (reference sequence). CDR3 coding DNA: TGTGCCAGCAGCTTAATCGGGACTAGCGGGGTCACAGATACGCAGTATTTT. Its translation: CASSLIGTSGVTDTQYF.

This clonotype has only a few counts. Mismatch with germline at one junction end may stem from a read error. The chain uses TRBV20-1 and TRBJ1-5; 8 bases are shared with TRBD1. The CDR3 is 15 residues long. Looked up from germline, CDR1 is DFQATT and CDR2 is SNEGSKA (reference sequence). This CDR3 reads CSARDRGRGDQPQHF. CDR3 coding DNA: TGCAGTGCTCGAGACAGGGGTCGGGGCGATCAGCCCCAGCATTTT.

This clonotype was seen more than once but under ten times. The rearrangement uses TRBV6-2 or TRBV6-3 and TRBJ2-3, with 7 bases matching TRBD2. Looked up from germline, CDR1 is MNHEY and CDR2 is SVGEGT. V dropped 6 bases and J dropped 0; count of bases not matched to a gene: 15. The CDR3 loop spans 18 amino acids. CDR3 nucleotides: TGTGCCAGCAGGACCGTCCTCCTAGCGGCCACTAGCACAGATACGCAGTATTTT. It encodes CASRTVLLAATSTDTQYF.

V and J are TRBV2 and TRBJ2-1, with 11 bases that match TRBD2. Germline trimming cut 3 bases from V and 4 bases from J; bases unmatched to any gene: 5. This CDR3 region has 16 residues. Germline CDR1 is SNHLY and CDR2 is FYNNEI. The CDR3 nucleotides are TGTGCCAGCAGTGAGTCTAGCGGGAGGCCATACAATGAGCAGTTCTTC. This codes for CASSESSGRPYNEQFF.

The chain couples TRBV7-9 to TRBJ2-7; D is undetermined. The V gene lost 2 bases and the J gene lost 5 bases, with 10 bases spanning the gap. CDR1 and CDR2 (germline): SEHNR, FQNEAQ (reference sequence). This CDR3 comprises 13 residues. The CDR3 nucleotides read TGTGCCAGCAGCTTAAGGAGTTTGGACGAGCAGTACTTC. Its protein product is CASSLRSLDEQYF.